This entry lists 31 T cell receptor beta chains sequenced from one sample in a study of tumour-infiltrating T cells in Burkitt lymphoma. Using immunoSEQ multiplex PCR, the repertoire was profiled, and TCRdb retains in-frame clones only, with some absent. Of thousands of clones listed, over 9% were seen once; the top ten hold more than 2.5%. Sequenced input: tumor tissue. These receptors were taken from a human donor with diffuse large B-cell lymphoma.

The sample holds a few counts of this clone. The chain joins TRBV2 to TRBJ1-1, with 7 bases identical to TRBD1. J gave up 6 bases and V 9 bases, and 7 bases lay outside the gene matches. This CDR3 is built from 12 residues. Germline lookup yields CDR1 SNHLY and CDR2 FYNNEI. The CDR3: CASQGQPAEAFF. DNA of the CDR3: TGTGCCAGTCAGGGACAGCCGGCTGAAGCTTTCTTT.

The rearrangement uses TRBV6-1 and TRBJ1-2; possibly TRBD1 for D (6 bases). V lost 3 bases and J 4 bases, leaving 21 bases between the germline ends. Germline CDR1 reads MNHNS; CDR2 reads SASEGT. The CDR3 loop spans 17 amino acids. Here the CDR3 reads CASSDDRSFYYFYGYTF. CDR3 DNA sequence: TGTGCCAGCAGTGATGACAGGTCGTTTTACTACTTCTATGGCTACACCTTC.

CDR3 sequence reads: CASSLADSLRAQYF. The CDR3 DNA is TGTGCCAGCAGCTTGGCGGACAGTCTTAGGGCCCAGTACTTC. V gene TRBV5-6 combines with J gene TRBJ2-5; TRBD1 might be the D (6 bases). Germline V CDR1 and CDR2: SGHDT, YYEEEE. The CDR3 loop spans 14 amino acids. Trimming left V 0 bases short and J 9 bases short, with 15 bases between.

This clone turned up a few times. The chain uses TRBV6-5 and TRBJ2-7, with TRBD2 matching 8 bases. There are 15 residues in the CDR3. Trimming at V came to 7 bases and at J to 1 base, leaving 9 bases not matched to a gene. Germline V gives CDR1 MNHEY, CDR2 SVGAGI. CDR3 amino acids: CASTRGGTASYEQYF. The CDR3 coding sequence is TGTGCCAGCACCCGGGGGGGGACGGCGTCCTACGAGCAGTACTTC.

This clone was observed a few times. This rearrangement joins TRBV18 to TRBJ1-1, with D uncertain. Germline V gene sequence: CDR1 KGHSH, CDR2 LQKENI. CDR3 length equals 15 residues. The V and J ends lost 3 bases and 4 bases respectively, with 15 bases between them. CDR3 residues: CASSPFGELGTEAFF. The CDR3 bases are TGTGCCAGCTCACCGTTTGGGGAGTTGGGCACTGAAGCTTTCTTT. Based on the CDR3 plus reference TRBV18 and TRBJ1-1, the full variable domain is NAGVMQNPRHLVRRRGQEARLRCSPMKGHSHVYWYRQLPEEGLKFMVYLQKENIIDESGMPKERFSAEFPKEGPSILRIQQVVRGDSAAYFCASSPFGELGTEAFFGQGTRLTVV.

V is TRBV5-6 and J is TRBJ1-4; D is unclear. Trimming cost V 2 bases and J 5 bases, with 4 bases left between them. Germline lookup yields CDR1 SGHDT and CDR2 YYEEEE. The length of the CDR3 is 12 residues. The CDR3 protein is CASSLWNEKLFF. The CDR3, as DNA: TGTGCCAGCAGCTTATGGAATGAAAAACTGTTTTTT.

This chain connects TRBV7-2 to TRBJ2-1; 8 bases map to TRBD2. Germline V gives CDR1 SGHTA, CDR2 FQGNSA. V was clipped by 5 bases and J by 1 base; unmatched bases: 7. The CDR3 consists of 16 residues. As DNA, the CDR3 is TGTGCCAGCAGCCCCCGACTAGCGAGTTCCTACAATGAGCAGTTCTTC. Amino acids: CASSPRLASSYNEQFF.

The chain combines TRBV6-1 with TRBJ2-7, with 10 bases matching TRBD1. Germline V gives CDR1 MNHNS, CDR2 SASEGT. The V segment lost 3 bases and the J segment 7 bases; nucleotides outside the gene matches: 12. The CDR3 runs 16 residues. The CDR3 reads CASSDGDRGPGEEQYF. CDR3 DNA: TGTGCCAGCAGTGACGGGGACAGGGGCCCCGGTGAAGAGCAGTACTTC.

A few counts support this clone. For the CDR3, the DNA is TGTGCCTGGGACCGTAGAGGAAGGAGAGATACGCAGTATTTT. It codes for CAWDRRGRRDTQYF. The genes are TRBV30 and TRBJ2-3, with unresolved D. CDR1 GTSNPN and CDR2 SVGIG come from the germline V gene (reference sequence). V lost 5 bases and J 5 bases, leaving 17 bases between the germline ends. There are 14 residues in the CDR3.

This clone came up a few times. The chain uses TRBV11-2 and TRBJ2-3; 7 bases match TRBD1. Germline V gene sequence: CDR1 SGHAT, CDR2 FQNNGV. V was clipped by 0 bases and J by 3 bases; unmatched bases: 6. This CDR3 contains 16 residues. CDR3 sequence: CASSLDRRRGTDTQYF. Here the CDR3 DNA reads TGTGCCAGCAGCTTAGATAGGCGCAGGGGGACAGATACGCAGTATTTT. The whole variable domain, filled in from reference TRBV11-2 and TRBJ2-3, reads EAGVAQSPRYKIIEKRQSVAFWCNPISGHATLYWYQQILGQGPKLLIQFQNNGVVDDSQLPKDRFSAERLKGVDSTLKIQPAKLEDSAVYLCASSLDRRRGTDTQYFGPGTRLTVL.

This rearrangement joins TRBV6-5 to TRBJ2-7; D is perhaps TRBD1 or TRBD2 (6 bases each). The V end was cut by 6 bases, the J end by 0 bases, with 15 bases between. Germline loops: CDR1 MNHEY, CDR2 SVGAGI. The CDR3 sequence is 15 residues long. CDR3 loop: CASSPLGGSSYEQYF. DNA for the CDR3: TGTGCCAGCAGCCCCCTCGGGGGCAGCTCCTACGAGCAGTACTTC.

CDR3 amino acids: CASSYWTDAGNTIYF. The CDR3, as DNA: TGTGCCAGCAGTTACTGGACAGACGCGGGAAACACCATATATTTT. The rearrangement links TRBV6-6 to TRBJ1-3, with D perhaps matching TRBD1 (6 bases). Trimming removed 1 base at V and 4 bases at J, with 11 bases between. The V gene's germline CDR1 is MNHNY and CDR2 SVGAGI (reference sequence). This CDR3 is built from 15 residues.

This clone showed up just a few times. The chain uses TRBV7-2 and TRBJ1-6, with 7 bases that match TRBD1. The V segment lost 0 bases and the J segment 6 bases; nucleotides outside the gene matches: 2. The CDR3 runs 15 residues. From germline, CDR1 is SGHTA and CDR2 FQGNSA. CDR3 sequence (DNA): TGTGCCAGCAGCTTAGCAGGGGGCTTTAATTCACCCCTCCACTTT. Protein: CASSLAGGFNSPLHF.

This clone was seen a handful of times. The chain is built from TRBV9 and TRBJ1-1; D is perhaps TRBD1 (5 bases). This CDR3 region has 14 residues. V was clipped by 3 bases and J by 5 bases, with 14 bases between them. Germline V CDR1 and CDR2: SGDLS, YYNGEE. CDR3 in amino acids: CASSGGGLETEAFF. Here the CDR3 DNA reads TGTGCCAGCAGCGGCGGGGGACTCGAGACTGAAGCTTTCTTT. The complete variable domain, with remaining parts taken from reference TRBV9 and TRBJ1-1, reads DSGVTQTPKHLITATGQRVTLRCSPRSGDLSVYWYQQSLDQGLQFLIQYYNGEERAKGNILERFSAQQFPDLHSELNLSSLELGDSALYFCASSGGGLETEAFFGQGTRLTVV.

The V and J genes are TRBV27 and TRBJ2-3; tentative D call: TRBD2 (5 bases). Trimming removed 2 bases from V and 4 bases from J, with 10 bases in between. This CDR3 comprises 14 residues. Looked up from germline, CDR1 is MNHEY and CDR2 is SMNVEV (reference sequence). CDR3 coding DNA: TGTGCCAGCAGTTTACGAGGGCGCCCAGATACGCAGTATTTT. Translated: CASSLRGRPDTQYF.

The table lists this clone with a few counts. This chain links TRBV4-3 with TRBJ1-2, with 7 nucleotides matching TRBD1. The CDR3 is made up of 16 amino acids. Trimming at V came to 0 bases and at J to 6 bases, leaving 10 bases not matched to a gene. CDR1 LGHNA and CDR2 YSLEER come from the germline V gene. CDR3 residues: CASSQEIRAGGDGYTF. The CDR3, as DNA: TGCGCCAGCAGCCAAGAAATACGGGCAGGGGGAGATGGCTACACCTTC.

Only a few counts were recorded for this clone. This chain links TRBV25-1 with TRBJ1-2; D gene uncertain. The germline CDR1 and CDR2 sequences are MGHDK and SYGVNS. The CDR3 has 13 amino acids. With 2 bases removed from V and 4 bases from J, the gap between germline ends came to 8 bases. In DNA, the CDR3 is TGTGCCAGCAGTGAAGGGGTTACCTATGGCTACACCTTC. Encoded protein: CASSEGVTYGYTF.

This clone came up a few times. The chain couples TRBV4-1 to TRBJ1-4, with a weak D call TRBD1 (5 bases). Trimming pared 0 bases from V and 2 bases from J, leaving 10 bases between. Per germline, CDR1 MGHRA and CDR2 YSYEKL. The CDR3 extends over 16 amino acids. CDR3 in DNA: TGCGCCAGCAGCCAAGATCGGGGGAATACTAATGAAAAACTGTTTTTT. It is translated as CASSQDRGNTNEKLFF.

This clone was recorded a few times. V is TRBV6-6 and J is TRBJ1-3, with TRBD1 matching 8 bases. Germline V gives CDR1 MNHNY, CDR2 SVGAGI (reference sequence). The CDR3 runs to 15 residues. V lost 8 bases to trimming and J lost 3 bases; unmatched junction nucleotides: 9. CDR3 loop: CASSFGGQDGNTIYF. DNA of the CDR3: TGTGCCAGCTCCTTCGGGGGACAGGATGGAAACACCATATATTTT.

This clone was detected a few times. The genes are TRBV5-4 and TRBJ1-2, with a tentative D call TRBD1 (5 bases). Trimming took 5 bases from V and 3 from J, leaving 17 bases between them. This CDR3 has 15 amino acids. Germline-derived CDR1 and CDR2 are SGHNT and YYREEE (reference sequence). The CDR3 DNA sequence: TGTGCCAGCAGTCCCGGGACCGCCCAATACTATGGCTACACCTTC. It yields the protein CASSPGTAQYYGYTF.

This clone was counted a few times. The chain uses TRBV6-5 and TRBJ1-6; a weak D match, TRBD1 (6 bases). Germline V gives CDR1 MNHEY, CDR2 SVGAGI. There are 14 residues in the CDR3. Trimming took 6 bases from V and 7 from J, leaving 13 bases between them. The CDR3 sequence is CASRYGQTNSPLHF. CDR3 nucleotide sequence: TGTGCCAGCAGATATGGACAGACGAATTCACCCCTCCACTTT.

CDR3 in amino acids: CASSTGQFVQETQYF. In DNA, the CDR3 is TGTGCCAGTAGCACGGGACAGTTTGTACAAGAGACCCAGTACTTC. This rearrangement joins TRBV19 to TRBJ2-5, with 7 bases lining up with TRBD1. V lost 6 bases, J lost 2 bases, and 9 bases stayed unmatched. The CDR3 covers 15 residues. CDR1 LNHDA and CDR2 SQIVND come from the germline V gene (reference sequence).

Only a few counts were recorded for this clone. The rearrangement links TRBV7-9 to TRBJ2-1, with 10 nucleotides matching TRBD2. The CDR3 contains 17 residues. Germline lookup yields CDR1 SEHNR and CDR2 FQNEAQ (reference sequence). Trimming cost V 3 bases and J 0 bases; bases outside gene matches: 5. The CDR3 coding sequence is TGTGCCAGCAGCTTTCGCCTAGCGGGGGTCTCCTACAATGAGCAGTTCTTC. Its translation: CASSFRLAGVSYNEQFF.

The rearrangement links TRBV6-6 to TRBJ1-6; D not certain. Germline-derived CDR1 and CDR2 are MNHNY and SVGAGI (reference sequence). V dropped 0 bases and J dropped 0 bases, with 6 bases sitting between them. The CDR3 runs 16 residues. CDR3 amino acids: CASSYSRISYNSPLHF. In DNA, the CDR3 is TGTGCCAGCAGTTACTCGCGGATCTCCTATAATTCACCCCTCCACTTT.

This clone was picked up a small number of times. V is TRBV18 and J is TRBJ2-3, with TRBD1 identical over 8 bases. Germline CDR1 and CDR2: KGHSH and LQKENI. With 0 bases clipped from V and 4 bases from J, the junction kept 6 bases outside the gene matches. This CDR3 comprises 16 residues. This CDR3 is CASSPPGTGASDTQYF. CDR3 nucleotide sequence: TGTGCCAGCTCACCACCAGGGACAGGAGCTTCAGATACGCAGTATTTT.

The chain has TRBV2 and TRBJ1-6; D not certain. The CDR3 spans 13 residues. Trimming took 4 bases from V and 10 from J, leaving 11 bases between them. CDR1 and CDR2 from the germline V gene are SNHLY and FYNNEI. The DNA of the CDR3 is TGTGCCAGCAGTGTAGCGACAAGCTCACCCCTCCACTTT. It codes for CASSVATSSPLHF.

This clone was counted between two and nine times. The rearrangement links TRBV19 to TRBJ1-4; D is possibly TRBD1 (5 bases). V was pared by 5 bases and J by 8 bases, with 15 bases between. CDR1 is LNHDA and CDR2 is SQIVND in the germline V gene (reference sequence). The CDR3 sequence is 14 residues long. The CDR3: CASSPRDLGEKLFF. Written as DNA, the CDR3 is TGTGCCAGTAGTCCCAGGGACCTGGGGGAAAAACTGTTTTTT.

This clone showed up just a few times. The chain links TRBV4-1 to TRBJ1-1; D unresolved. CDR3 length equals 14 residues. Germline CDR1 and CDR2: MGHRA and YSYEKL. Trimming stripped 1 base from V and 0 bases from J, with 6 bases between. In nucleotides, the CDR3 is TGCGCCAGCAGCCAAGGGGCGCTGAACACTGAAGCTTTCTTT. Translating gives CASSQGALNTEAFF.

The chain employs TRBV5-1 and TRBJ2-5; D remains ambiguous. V was clipped by 4 bases and J by 3 bases, with 19 bases between them. CDR3 length: 16 amino acids. The germline CDR1 and CDR2 sequences are SGHRS and YFSETQ. DNA of the CDR3: TGCGCCAGCAGCCGGGCGTTTCAGTCGCAAAAAGAGACCCAGTACTTC. Its protein is CASSRAFQSQKETQYF.

The rearrangement uses TRBV5-1 and TRBJ1-1; D unclear. Germline values: CDR1 SGHRS, CDR2 YFSETQ. The CDR3 consists of 11 residues. V was shortened by 0 bases and J by 3 bases, with 0 bases between the two germline ends. For the CDR3, the DNA is TGCGCCAGCAGCTTGGACACTGAAGCTTTCTTT. Residues: CASSLDTEAFF.

Only a few counts were recorded for this clone. The chain recombines TRBV7-8 with TRBJ1-4; TRBD1 matches 7 bases. The CDR3 totals 16 residues. Unmatched junction bases numbered 9, after V lost 1 base and J lost 7 bases. Germline lookup yields CDR1 SGHVS and CDR2 FQNEAQ. The CDR3, as DNA: TGTGCCAGCAGCTTAGGGGAACAGGGGAGGGGTGAAAAACTGTTTTTT. This codes for CASSLGEQGRGEKLFF.